Presented here are 25 T cell receptor beta chains from one specimen sequenced in a study of patients and donors after allogeneic stem cell transplantation. TCRdb recomputed calls from the RT-PCR reads with MiXCR, one row per CDR3 protein. This sample has around 150,000 distinct CDR3 sequences; approximately 40% occur once, and the top ten carry 50% to 65%. Sample: blood, either unsorted or a sorted T cell fraction (not recorded which). Receptors were obtained from a human donor who was either an allogeneic HSCT recipient or a stem cell or donor lymphocyte infusion donor (not recorded which). It is not recorded whose cells these are; they may come from a transplant donor.

The V and J genes are TRBV27 and TRBJ1-1; perhaps TRBD1 as D (5 bases). Germline CDR1 reads MNHEY; CDR2 reads SMNVEV (reference sequence). V shed 3 bases and J shed 5 bases, with 13 bases lying between them. The CDR3 contains 14 residues. CDR3 protein: CASSFAGIGTEAFF. CDR3 DNA sequence: TGTGCCAGCAGTTTCGCAGGGATAGGGACTGAAGCTTTCTTT.

This clonotype was seen repeatedly, ten times or more. The J gene is TRBJ2-3, the V gene TRBV27; D ambiguous. The V end was cut by 4 bases, the J end by 3 bases, with 8 bases between. This CDR3 region has 13 residues. Germline assignment: CDR1 MNHEY and CDR2 SMNVEV (reference sequence). The chain's CDR3 is CASSSELTDTQYF. The CDR3, as DNA: TGTGCCAGCAGTTCCGAGCTGACAGATACGCAGTATTTT.

The sample holds one count of this clonotype. This chain links TRBV5-1 with TRBJ1-6, with 10 bases that match TRBD1. Germline V gene lookup returns CDR1 SGHRS and CDR2 YFSETQ. The CDR3 spans 14 residues. The V gene end was trimmed by 4 bases and the J gene end by 7 bases; junction bases not matched to a gene: 2. In DNA, the CDR3 is TGCGCCAGCAGCCGGGGACAGGGGAATTCACCCCTCCACTTT. Its translation: CASSRGQGNSPLHF. Looking up the rest from reference TRBV5-1 and TRBJ1-6 gives the full variable domain: KAGVTQTPRYLIKTRGQQVTLSCSPISGHRSVSWYQQTPGQGLQFLFEYFSETQRNKGNFPGRFSGRQFSNSRSEMNVSTLELGDSALYLCASSRGQGNSPLHFGNGTRLTVT.

Comment on this clonotype: This CDR3 fails to terminate in the conserved phenylalanine or tryptophan, so it likely reflects a read error. The V call is TRBV9, the J call TRBJ1-1; 12 nucleotides align to TRBD1. V shed 0 bases, J shed 10 bases, and the junction held 7 bases outside the gene matches. Germline lookup yields CDR1 SGDLS and CDR2 YYNGEE. This CDR3 comprises 15 residues. Here the CDR3 DNA reads TGTGCCAGCAGCGTAGGATCCGGGACAGGGGGCGCAGCTTTCATT. This translates into CASSVGSGTGGAAFI.

The chain joins TRBV10-3 to TRBJ2-7; perhaps TRBD1 as D (5 bases). The germline CDR1 and CDR2 sequences are ENHRY and SYGVKD. Trimming pared 3 bases from V and 6 bases from J, leaving 21 bases between. The CDR3 contains 16 residues. Here the CDR3 reads CAISDLTQDPLGEQYF. The CDR3 bases are TGTGCCATCAGTGATTTGACACAGGATCCGCTTGGCGAGCAGTACTTC.

This clonotype was seen a handful of times. This chain connects TRBV15 to TRBJ1-3; D is undetermined. The V gene lost 5 bases and the J gene lost 4 bases, with 21 bases spanning the gap. This CDR3 has 17 residues. Per germline, CDR1 LNHNV and CDR2 YYDKDF (reference sequence). In nucleotides, the CDR3 is TGTGCCACCAGCCCCCCTATCCCGGCCAGCAGGGGAAACACCATATATTTT. Translated, it gives CATSPPIPASRGNTIYF.

This clonotype was observed a few times. This chain joins TRBV7-2 and TRBJ1-6, with 10 bases lining up with TRBD1. Germline assignment: CDR1 SGHTA and CDR2 FQGNSA. Losses at the gene ends were 5 bases for V and 7 bases for J; bases not matched to a gene: 2. This CDR3 spans 14 amino acids. The CDR3 sequence: CASSPTGGNSPLHF. In DNA, the CDR3 is TGTGCCAGCAGCCCGACAGGGGGCAATTCACCCCTCCACTTT.

This clonotype was detected only a few times. The chain couples TRBV9 to TRBJ2-7; 7 bases fit TRBD1. Trimming at V came to 4 bases and at J to 3 bases, leaving 4 bases not matched to a gene. The CDR3 sequence is 13 residues long. In germline, CDR1 is SGDLS, CDR2 YYNGEE. The CDR3 is CASSPDRDYEQYF. Written as DNA, the CDR3 is TGTGCCAGCAGCCCCGACAGGGACTACGAGCAGTACTTC.

The J gene is TRBJ2-2, the V gene TRBV4-1; 9 bases agree with TRBD1. After removal of 6 bases from V and 3 bases from J, the junction contained 5 bases not matched to a gene. From germline, CDR1 is MGHRA and CDR2 YSYEKL. The CDR3 consists of 15 residues. The CDR3 region has the DNA TGCGCCAGCAGGCACAGGGGGCAGGACACCGGGGAGCTGTTTTTT. Translation: CASRHRGQDTGELFF.

Remarks on this clonotype: A much larger clone differs from this one at a single base, so this may be a read error. The CDR3 end shows no conserved phenylalanine or tryptophan, and so a read error is likely. The chain combines TRBV5-1 with TRBJ1-6; 7 nucleotides match TRBD1. Germline V lookup: CDR1 SGHRS, CDR2 YFSETQ. The CDR3 length is 14 residues. The V and J ends lost 4 bases and 8 bases, in that order; junction bases with no gene match: 6. CDR3 sequence reads: CASSPDREDSPLHL. The CDR3 DNA reads TGCGCCAGCAGCCCAGACAGGGAGGATTCACCCCTCCACTTG.

The chain carries TRBV12-3 or TRBV12-4 and TRBJ1-5; 11 bases are shared with TRBD1. The CDR3 has 15 amino acids. Trimming removed 5 bases from V and 1 base from J; junction bases left unmatched: 1. The CDR3 loop reads CASSGTGGSNQPQHF. CDR3 sequence (DNA): TGTGCCAGCAGTGGGACAGGGGGAAGCAATCAGCCCCAGCATTTT.

This clonotype has a handful of counts. The chain recombines TRBV12-3 or TRBV12-4 with TRBJ1-2, with D unclear. The CDR3 spans 14 residues. Trimming removed 2 bases at V and 8 bases at J, with 15 bases between. This CDR3 reads CASSLFLDFGGYTF. The CDR3 DNA follows: TGTGCCAGCAGTTTATTCCTTGACTTTGGAGGCTACACCTTC.

This clonotype was counted between two and nine times. V gene TRBV6-2 or TRBV6-3 combines with J gene TRBJ2-1; 10 bases agree with TRBD2. The CDR3 covers 15 residues. CDR1 and CDR2 (germline): MNHEY, SVGEGT. V shed 6 bases, J shed 4 bases, and the junction held 6 bases outside the gene matches. In DNA, the CDR3 is TGTGCCAGCAGCAAACTAGCGGGGTATTACAATGAGCAGTTCTTC. It translates to CASSKLAGYYNEQFF.

This clonotype was seen more than once but under ten times. The chain links TRBV20-1 to TRBJ1-3, with no clear D. The V gene's germline CDR1 is DFQATT and CDR2 SNEGSKA (reference sequence). The CDR3 is 15 amino acids. V was cut by 1 base and J by 0 bases, with 10 bases left in between. Written as DNA, the CDR3 is TGCAGTGCTAGAGTCGACACGAGCTCTGGAAACACCATATATTTT. Its protein is CSARVDTSSGNTIYF.

In this sample, this clonotype turned up a few times. The V gene is TRBV5-6, the J gene TRBJ1-2; TRBD1 aligns across 9 bases. The J segment lost 0 bases and the V segment lost 0 bases, leaving 0 bases of the junction unmatched. The CDR3 has 15 residues. From germline, CDR1 is SGHDT and CDR2 YYEEEE. The CDR3 region is CASSLGTGANYGYTF. CDR3 DNA: TGTGCCAGCAGCTTGGGGACAGGGGCTAACTATGGCTACACCTTC.

The chain combines TRBV10-3 with TRBJ1-5; D is unclear. This CDR3 has 15 residues. Looked up from germline, CDR1 is ENHRY and CDR2 is SYGVKD. V gave up 3 bases and J gave up 3 bases, with 12 bases separating them. The CDR3 reads CAISESGPLNQPQHF. The CDR3 DNA sequence: TGTGCCATCAGTGAATCCGGCCCCCTCAATCAGCCCCAGCATTTT.

The rearrangement uses TRBV11-2 and TRBJ2-1; D is perhaps TRBD1 or TRBD2 (5 bases each). V gave up 5 bases and J gave up 5 bases, with 16 bases separating them. The CDR3 sequence is 15 residues long. Germline loops: CDR1 SGHAT, CDR2 FQNNGV. CDR3 DNA: TGTGCCAGCAGCCCCGGGACCAACGGTCACAATGAGCAGTTCTTC. Encoded protein: CASSPGTNGHNEQFF.

V gene TRBV9 combines with J gene TRBJ1-1, with D uncertain. The length of the CDR3 is 15 residues. CDR1 is SGDLS, CDR2 YYNGEE, per germline. V was trimmed by 4 bases and J by 0 bases, leaving 13 bases between them. The DNA of the CDR3 is TGTGCCAGCAGCCCCCGCCCTACTATGAACACTGAAGCTTTCTTT. Amino acid sequence: CASSPRPTMNTEAFF.

A note on this clonotype: This sequence may be a read error, since a much larger clone differs from it by one base. As the CDR3 is not closed by the conserved phenylalanine or tryptophan, this likely results from a read error. The chain couples TRBV12-3 or TRBV12-4 to TRBJ1-4; D is unclear. The V end lost 3 bases, the J end lost 8 bases, and 4 bases lay between the germline ends. The CDR3 has 11 amino acids. The CDR3 bases are TGTGCCAGCAGTTTCAGCGAAAAACTGTTTTTA. Its translation: CASSFSEKLFL.

The chain links TRBV5-5 to TRBJ1-1; TRBD1 might be the D (6 bases). The germline V gene encodes CDR1 SGHKS and CDR2 YYEKEE (reference sequence). Trimming shortened V by 2 bases and J by 3 bases, and 14 bases separated the two germline ends. The CDR3 is made up of 15 amino acids. CDR3 DNA sequence: TGTGCCAGCAGCTTTTTTACAGGGTTGGACACTGAAGCTTTCTTT. It translates to CASSFFTGLDTEAFF.

V gene TRBV27 combines with J gene TRBJ1-2, with D possibly matching TRBD1 (6 bases). The CDR3 has 14 residues. The germline CDR1 and CDR2 sequences are MNHEY and SMNVEV (reference sequence). Trimming cost V 0 bases and J 7 bases, with 12 bases left between them. DNA of the CDR3: TGTGCCAGCAGTTTATCAAACAGGGTGGCTGGCTACACCTTC. Translating gives CASSLSNRVAGYTF.

The chain employs TRBV12-3 or TRBV12-4 and TRBJ1-3; TRBD1 might be the D (5 bases). The ends were cut back, 4 bases at V and 6 bases at J, with 16 bases in the middle. This CDR3 has 15 residues. The CDR3 bases are TGTGCCAGCAGTTCGGGGACGCTACTTGAAAACACCATATATTTT. It is translated as CASSSGTLLENTIYF.

This clonotype was seen only a few times. The CDR3 reads CASSLGGSSEGYGYTF. For the CDR3, the DNA is TGTGCCAGCAGTTTAGGTGGGAGCTCGGAGGGATATGGCTACACCTTC. This chain joins TRBV12-3 or TRBV12-4 and TRBJ1-2; no definite D call. Trimming took 1 base from V and 5 from J, leaving 17 bases between them. The CDR3 is 16 residues long.

This clonotype was picked up a small number of times. The chain employs TRBV12-3 or TRBV12-4 and TRBJ1-5; TRBD1 matches at 8 bases. The junction had 9 bases not matched to a gene; V was cut back by 6 bases and J by 2 bases. This CDR3 has 16 amino acids. The CDR3: CASSQGQGRGNQPQHF. CDR3 in DNA: TGTGCCAGCAGCCAAGGACAGGGTAGGGGCAATCAGCCCCAGCATTTT.

The CDR3 spells CASSRDINQPQHF. CDR3 coding DNA: TGTGCCAGCAGTCGGGACATCAATCAGCCCCAGCATTTT. The gene calls are TRBV27 and TRBJ1-5; D is perhaps TRBD1 (6 bases). This CDR3 is 13 amino acids long. Trimming pared 5 bases from V and 3 bases from J, leaving 8 bases between. CDR1 and CDR2 (germline): MNHEY, SMNVEV (reference sequence).